This TCR beta chain is drawn from a study of T cells expressing NK-cell markers. Overall study: Out of eight donors sequenced, seven tested HCMV-seropositive and the remaining one seronegative. Study conclusions and caveats: The same clonotypes also predominated in the CD3+CD56-NKG2C+ fraction of several donors. NKG2C+ dominant clonotypes from 6 or 7 donors made up roughly 1.0-8% of CD8+ T cells.

TCRdb reworked the 5' RACE reads into one entry per CDR3 protein, no DNA. The data show about 550,000 distinct CDR3 sequences, and the top ten clones hold around 3.3%. The CDR3 has 15 amino acids. Germline assignment: CDR1 DFQATT and CDR2 SNEGSKA (reference sequence). Comments on this clonotype: What it binds is not known.

The sequence came from a man between 18 and 29 years old in good health. The V and J genes are TRBV20-1 and TRBJ2-4; TCRdb designates TRBD2, a call that cannot be tested without DNA. The sequenced sample was blood T cells: a sorted CD56 or NKG2C T cell subset, CD4+ or CD8+ T cells, or bulk PBMC T cells (not recorded which). The CDR3 protein is CSAPGRGSSKNIQYF.